This is a list of T cell receptor beta chains from one sample in a study of shared clonotypes between healthy human individuals. TCRdb's table, derived via immunoSEQ multiplex PCR, lists solely in-frame clones and lacks some. The sample consists of around 2,000,000 clones, just over 90% of them appearing once. Sequences were obtained from naive CD8+ T cells from PBMCs. These receptors originate from a young man in good health. Some clones in this sample may be carry-over from other donors' samples. The CDR3 runs from the conserved cysteine through the conserved F or W. D genes are given only for firm matches. Clone size, where shown, is once, few, many, or a class for clones that have expanded.

D gene: TRBD1; J gene: TRBJ1-1; V gene: TRBV7-9; clone size: .; CDR3 protein: CASSSRTGEAFF; CDR3 DNA: TGTGCCAGCAGCTCTCGGACAGGAGAGGCTTTCTTT
D gene: .; J gene: TRBJ2-7; V gene: TRBV11-3; clone size: .; CDR3 protein: CASSSGVGHEQYF; CDR3 DNA: TGTGCCAGCAGCTCAGGGGTCGGCCACGAGCAGTACTTC
D gene: TRBD1; J gene: TRBJ2-2; V gene: TRBV11-2; clone size: .; CDR3 protein: CASSKWDRNTGELFF; CDR3 DNA: TGTGCCAGCAGCAAATGGGACAGGAACACCGGGGAGCTGTTTTTT
D gene: TRBD1; J gene: TRBJ1-6; V gene: TRBV10-2; clone size: .; CDR3 protein: CASGRGLSSYNSPLHF; CDR3 DNA: TGCGCCAGCGGGAGGGGGCTAAGCTCCTATAATTCACCCCTCCACTTT
D gene: .; J gene: TRBJ2-1; V gene: TRBV7-7; clone size: .; CDR3 protein: CASSPGISQNNEQFF; CDR3 DNA: TGTGCCAGCAGCCCCGGAATTAGCCAAAACAATGAGCAGTTCTTC
D gene: .; J gene: TRBJ2-7; V gene: TRBV5-1; clone size: once; CDR3 protein: CASSLGERVRDEQYF; CDR3 DNA: TGCGCCAGCAGCTTGGGGGAGCGGGTTAGGGACGAGCAGTACTTC
D gene: .; J gene: TRBJ1-5; V gene: TRBV28; clone size: .; CDR3 protein: CASTWGGYSNQPQHF; CDR3 DNA: TGTGCCAGCACCTGGGGGGGCTATAGCAATCAGCCCCAGCATTTT
D gene: .; J gene: TRBJ1-1; V gene: TRBV9; clone size: few; CDR3 protein: CASRETTASPRAFF; CDR3 DNA: TGTGCCAGCAGGGAAACCACGGCGTCCCCGAGAGCTTTCTTT
D gene: .; J gene: TRBJ2-3; V gene: TRBV15; clone size: .; CDR3 protein: CATSSPRRRSTSTDTQYF; CDR3 DNA: TGTGCCACCAGCAGCCCCCGACGGCGCTCTACTAGCACAGATACGCAGTATTTT
D gene: .; J gene: TRBJ1-1; V gene: TRBV30; clone size: .; CDR3 protein: CARRGGAEAFF; CDR3 DNA: TGTGCCCGGAGGGGCGGAGCGGAAGCTTTCTTT
D gene: .; J gene: TRBJ2-7; V gene: TRBV15; clone size: .; CDR3 protein: CATSRGPDDSYEQYF; CDR3 DNA: TGTGCCACCAGCAGAGGCCCGGACGACTCCTACGAGCAGTACTTC
D gene: .; J gene: TRBJ2-7; V gene: TRBV4-3; clone size: .; CDR3 protein: CASSQARALVLSEQYF; CDR3 DNA: TGCGCCAGCAGCCAAGCTCGGGCGCTAGTCCTCTCCGAGCAGTACTTC
D gene: TRBD1; J gene: TRBJ1-5; V gene: TRBV30; clone size: once; CDR3 protein: CAWSVGTASNQPQHF; CDR3 DNA: TGTGCCTGGAGTGTAGGGACAGCGAGCAATCAGCCCCAGCATTTT
D gene: .; J gene: TRBJ2-5; V gene: TRBV23-1; clone size: .; CDR3 protein: CASSQSFGRVRETQYF; CDR3 DNA: TGCGCCAGCAGTCAATCATTCGGGCGGGTCCGGGAGACCCAGTACTTC